This TCR beta chain appears in the sequencing data of a study of Graves' ophthalmopathy and Graves' hyperthyroidism. Study conclusions and caveats: Appearing in blood as well were most expanded thyroid clonotypes above 0.001 frequency.

Researchers took RNA transcripts and amplified TCR beta CDR3 regions from them. HTBI-primed first-round RT-PCR preceded second-round multiplex PCR. TCRdb itself ran the multiplex PCR reads through MiXCR, one entry per CDR3 protein. The sample lists about 550,000 distinct CDR3 sequences, just under 40% occurring once. Aged 18 to 65, hyperthyroidism patients had new diagnoses of under 2 months' duration. As to this clonotype: Its antigen is undetermined.

The clonotype comes from an adult man with Graves' hyperthyroidism. The source material was peripheral blood or thyroid tissue (not recorded which).

The CDR3 spells CASRTTSGSSYEQYF. The CDR3 DNA is TGTGCCAGCAGGACGACGAGCGGTAGCTCCTACGAGCAGTACTTC. The V gene is TRBV6-5, the J gene TRBJ2-7, with TRBD2 as a possible D gene (5 bases). In germline, CDR1 is MNHEY, CDR2 SVGAGI. The CDR3 has 15 residues. Trimming shortened V by 6 bases and J by 0 bases, and 15 bases separated the two germline ends.